This T cell receptor (beta chain) was captured in a study of cytomegalovirus exposure and HLA in healthy donors. Some clones are missing from TCRdb's copy, which holds only in-frame ones; the method was immunoSEQ multiplex PCR. Of about 260,000 clones listed, 80% to 95% are singletons. The CDR3 extends over 17 amino acids. Deletions cut 0 bases from V and 0 bases from J, with 12 bases between. Per the germline V gene, CDR1 is SGHRS and CDR2 is YFSETQ. This sequence originates from a woman aged 25 to 39 in good health and CMV-seronegative. The sample comprised PBMCs. The genes are TRBV5-1 and TRBJ2-2; D is undetermined. As DNA, the CDR3 is TGCGCCAGCAGCTTGGAACCAGGATTTGCGAACACCGGGGAGCTGTTTTTT. Amino acid sequence: CASSLEPGFANTGELFF.